This T cell receptor (beta chain) is from a study of blood T cell repertoires in COVID-19. At the level of the study: COVID-19 samples, acute and convalescent, were from the United States, Italy and Spain.

The Seattle patients, enrolled during active infection, were followed longitudinally. Data came from immunoSEQ multiplex PCR; TCRdb stores just in-frame clones and leaves some out. This table holds roughly 84,000 clones, roughly three quarters found once. Trimming cost V 8 bases and J 2 bases, with 18 bases left between them. This CDR3 is 15 amino acids long. CDR1 is SGHNT, CDR2 YENEEA, per germline. This chain uses TRBV11-3 with TRBJ1-1, with a tentative D call TRBD1 (5 bases). The TCR was taken from a man aged 60-69 years with COVID-19, enrolled during active disease. Sequenced material: peripheral blood. CDR3 in DNA: TGTGCCAGCTCTATATTGGGGGGAGCTAACACTGAAGCTTTCTTT. This translates into CASSILGGANTEAFF.